Here is one TCR beta chain with its context. The data belong to a study of blood T cell repertoires in COVID-19. On the study more broadly: Collection of acute and convalescent COVID-19 samples took place in the United States, Italy and Spain. T cells, B-cell-depleted T cells, or PBMCs supplied cDNA or gDNA.

CDR1 GTSNPN and CDR2 SVGIG come from the germline V gene (reference sequence). CDR3 length: 15 amino acids. V was pared by 0 bases and J by 3 bases, with 13 bases between. Authors' processing steps: Nucleated cell counts were estimated from reference gene primer amplification. Assay: immunoSEQ multiplex PCR; the TCRdb copy retains only in-frame clones and omits some. Clone size and the V and J calls come from that table; the DNA yielded D and trimming. The repertoire holds 85,000 to 130,000 clones, with 90% to 95% as singletons. The rearrangement uses TRBV30 and TRBJ2-3, with unresolved D. Sequences were obtained from peripheral blood. The sequence was obtained from a human donor in a cohort sampled during active COVID-19. In DNA, the CDR3 is TGTGCCTGGAGTGTTCAGATCACAGAGACAGATACGCAGTATTTT. It encodes CAWSVQITETDTQYF. The full variable domain, rest sourced from reference TRBV30 and TRBJ2-3, is SQTIHQWPATLVQPVGSPLSLECTVEGTSNPNLYWYRQAAGRGLQLLFYSVGIGQISSEVPQNLSASRPQDRQFILSSKKLLLSDSGFYLCAWSVQITETDTQYFGPGTRLTVL.